This TCR beta chain was retrieved from a study of CD8 T cells in ankylosing spondylitis. About this clonotype itself: Its antigen is not identified.

Using quantitative 5'-RACE with molecular barcodes, the authors made TCR beta libraries. TCRdb independently ran MiXCR on the 5' RACE reads; one entry per CDR3 protein. The sample records about 36,000 distinct CDR3 sequences, 10% to 15% being singletons. Germline V lookup: CDR1 SGHDN, CDR2 FVKESK. The CDR3 consists of 13 residues. V shed 4 bases, J shed 4 bases, and the junction held 2 bases outside the gene matches. General study points: About eight highly homologous variants made up a TCR beta motif that seemed to typify ankylosing spondylitis blood. Earlier authors reported some of these motif variants in reactive arthritis synovial fluid and blood.

J is TRBJ1-2 and V is TRBV14; 8 bases agree with TRBD1. The material sequenced was synovial fluid, either unsorted or a sorted T cell fraction (not recorded which). The origin of this receptor is a male donor with ankylosing spondylitis. The CDR3 bases are TGTGCCAGCAGCCTACAGGGGGTCTATGGCTACACCTTC. Translating gives CASSLQGVYGYTF.